These T cell receptor beta chains were read from a single sample in a study of sequential checkpoint blockade in melanoma. The data were produced by immunoSEQ multiplex PCR, yet TCRdb's version contains in-frame clones alone and is incomplete. The sample contains tens of thousands of clones, around 30% of which appear only once. The sample was tumor tissue (inferred from file names), taken from a patient given nivolumab and ipilimumab in sequence. These receptors were taken from a human donor with melanoma. Each CDR3 is given with its conserved first and last residue. Each record gives: CDR3 protein, CDR3 DNA, CDR3 length, J gene, V gene, D gene, clone size. A D gene is named only where the DNA matches it firmly. Size is stated for part of the rows, as once, few or many counts, or as a class when the clone is expanded.

cdr3_aa: CASRPRGRVDEKLFF; cdr3_nt: TGTGCCAGCAGACCCAGGGGGCGCGTGGATGAAAAACTGTTTTTT; cdr3_length: 15; j_call: TRBJ1-4; v_call: TRBV28; d_call: TRBD1; clone_size: NA
cdr3_aa: CASMDFRDNEQFF; cdr3_nt: TGTGCCAGTATGGACTTCCGGGATAATGAGCAGTTCTTC; cdr3_length: 13; j_call: TRBJ2-1; v_call: TRBV19; d_call: NA; clone_size: NA
cdr3_aa: CASSIVGASGRNEQFF; cdr3_nt: TGTGCCAGTAGTATAGTTGGGGCTAGCGGGAGGAATGAGCAGTTCTTC; cdr3_length: 16; j_call: TRBJ2-1; v_call: TRBV19; d_call: TRBD2; clone_size: few
cdr3_aa: CASSQAPPGTGTYNEQFF; cdr3_nt: TGCGCCAGCAGCCAAGCCCCGCCTGGGACAGGGACCTACAATGAGCAGTTCTTC; cdr3_length: 18; j_call: TRBJ2-1; v_call: TRBV4-1; d_call: TRBD1; clone_size: few
cdr3_aa: CASRNGWTSGGSEQFF; cdr3_nt: TGTGCCAGCAGAAACGGGTGGACTAGCGGGGGGAGTGAGCAGTTCTTC; cdr3_length: 16; j_call: TRBJ2-1; v_call: TRBV6-8; d_call: TRBD2; clone_size: few
cdr3_aa: CASSHFTGDIQYF; cdr3_nt: TGTGCCAGCAGCCATTTTACAGGTGACATTCAGTACTTC; cdr3_length: 13; j_call: TRBJ2-4; v_call: TRBV14; d_call: NA; clone_size: few
cdr3_aa: CASSFAGGTDTQYF; cdr3_nt: TGTGCCAGCAGTTTTGCGGGAGGCACAGATACGCAGTATTTT; cdr3_length: 14; j_call: TRBJ2-3; v_call: TRBV28; d_call: TRBD2; clone_size: NA
cdr3_aa: CASSVEGSSLDTQYF; cdr3_nt: TGTGCCAGCAGCGTAGAGGGGTCTTCCCTGGATACGCAGTATTTT; cdr3_length: 15; j_call: TRBJ2-3; v_call: TRBV9; d_call: NA; clone_size: many
cdr3_aa: CASSLAGGVRTDTQYF; cdr3_nt: TGCGCCAGCAGCTTGGCCGGAGGAGTGCGCACAGATACGCAGTATTTT; cdr3_length: 16; j_call: TRBJ2-3; v_call: TRBV5-1; d_call: NA; clone_size: NA
cdr3_aa: CASIPGGGEQFF; cdr3_nt: TGTGCCAGCATCCCCGGGGGGGGTGAGCAGTTCTTC; cdr3_length: 12; j_call: TRBJ2-1; v_call: TRBV6-8; d_call: TRBD2; clone_size: NA
cdr3_aa: CSAWTSGPVGANVLTF; cdr3_nt: TGCAGCGCCTGGACTAGCGGACCCGTCGGGGCCAACGTCCTGACTTTC; cdr3_length: 16; j_call: TRBJ2-6; v_call: TRBV29-1; d_call: TRBD2; clone_size: NA
cdr3_aa: CASIAGGQGDTQYF; cdr3_nt: TGCGCCAGCATAGCGGGGGGGCAAGGAGATACGCAGTATTTT; cdr3_length: 14; j_call: TRBJ2-3; v_call: TRBV10-2; d_call: TRBD2; clone_size: once
cdr3_aa: CASSLRMGAGTQYF; cdr3_nt: TGTGCCAGCAGCTTAAGAATGGGGGCAGGGACCCAGTACTTC; cdr3_length: 14; j_call: TRBJ2-5; v_call: TRBV11-3; d_call: NA; clone_size: NA
cdr3_aa: CASSSAGGGEQYF; cdr3_nt: TGTGCCAGCAGTTCCGCCGGGGGAGGCGAGCAGTACTTC; cdr3_length: 13; j_call: TRBJ2-7; v_call: TRBV6-8; d_call: NA; clone_size: NA
cdr3_aa: CSCRTDSYEQYF; cdr3_nt: TGCAGCTGCCGGACAGACTCCTACGAGCAGTACTTC; cdr3_length: 12; j_call: TRBJ2-7; v_call: TRBV29-1; d_call: NA; clone_size: few
cdr3_aa: CASSLGTDVSGNTIYF; cdr3_nt: TGTGCCAGCAGCCTTGGGACGGACGTCTCTGGAAACACCATATATTTT; cdr3_length: 16; j_call: TRBJ1-3; v_call: TRBV7-5; d_call: NA; clone_size: few
cdr3_aa: CAISEFVAGSYEQYF; cdr3_nt: TGTGCCATCAGTGAGTTCGTAGCGGGATCCTACGAGCAGTACTTC; cdr3_length: 15; j_call: TRBJ2-7; v_call: TRBV6-4; d_call: TRBD2; clone_size: few
cdr3_aa: CASSLGTPGVGELFF; cdr3_nt: TGTGCCAGTAGTCTGGGGACCCCAGGGGTCGGGGAGCTGTTTTTT; cdr3_length: 15; j_call: TRBJ2-2; v_call: TRBV19; d_call: NA; clone_size: few
cdr3_aa: CASSFTGTGDNEQFF; cdr3_nt: TGTGCCAGCAGTTTTACCGGGACAGGGGACAATGAGCAGTTCTTC; cdr3_length: 15; j_call: TRBJ2-1; v_call: TRBV28; d_call: TRBD1; clone_size: few
cdr3_aa: CASSDPGGRYGYTF; cdr3_nt: TGTGCCAGCAGTGACCCTGGCGGGCGCTATGGCTACACCTTC; cdr3_length: 14; j_call: TRBJ1-2; v_call: TRBV2; d_call: NA; clone_size: NA
cdr3_aa: CASSLVRGVNTEAFF; cdr3_nt: TGTGCCAGCAGCTTGGTCAGGGGCGTGAACACTGAAGCTTTCTTT; cdr3_length: 15; j_call: TRBJ1-1; v_call: TRBV11-3; d_call: NA; clone_size: medium-sized
cdr3_aa: CASSHRTTEAFF; cdr3_nt: TGTGCCAGCAGTCACAGGACCACTGAAGCTTTCTTT; cdr3_length: 12; j_call: TRBJ1-1; v_call: TRBV9; d_call: NA; clone_size: few
cdr3_aa: CASAWAGPEAFF; cdr3_nt: TGTGCCAGCGCATGGGCTGGGCCTGAAGCTTTCTTT; cdr3_length: 12; j_call: TRBJ1-1; v_call: TRBV9; d_call: NA; clone_size: NA
cdr3_aa: CASSQGLAYTDTQYF; cdr3_nt: TGTGCCAGCAGCCAGGGACTAGCCTACACAGATACGCAGTATTTT; cdr3_length: 15; j_call: TRBJ2-3; v_call: TRBV11-3; d_call: TRBD2; clone_size: many
cdr3_aa: CASSLGRAPSPTEAFF; cdr3_nt: TGTGCCAGCAGCTTAGGCAGGGCGCCGTCTCCCACTGAAGCTTTCTTT; cdr3_length: 16; j_call: TRBJ1-1; v_call: TRBV11-3; d_call: NA; clone_size: many
cdr3_aa: CASSFTSSSTGELFF; cdr3_nt: TGTGCCAGCAGCTTTACTAGCTCGAGCACCGGGGAGCTGTTTTTT; cdr3_length: 15; j_call: TRBJ2-2; v_call: TRBV11-3; d_call: NA; clone_size: many
cdr3_aa: CASVGQGPPEQYF; cdr3_nt: TGTGCCAGCGTTGGGCAGGGGCCCCCCGAGCAGTACTTC; cdr3_length: 13; j_call: TRBJ2-7; v_call: TRBV6-8; d_call: NA; clone_size: NA
cdr3_aa: CASSPGSPPETQYF; cdr3_nt: TGTGCCAGCAGCCCGGGGTCCCCCCCAGAGACCCAGTACTTC; cdr3_length: 14; j_call: TRBJ2-5; v_call: TRBV9; d_call: NA; clone_size: few
cdr3_aa: CATSRDRSSYEQYF; cdr3_nt: TGTGCCACCAGCAGAGACAGGAGCTCCTACGAGCAGTACTTC; cdr3_length: 14; j_call: TRBJ2-7; v_call: TRBV15; d_call: NA; clone_size: few
cdr3_aa: CASRRRGGPETQYF; cdr3_nt: TGTGCCAGCAGGAGACGGGGGGGCCCAGAGACCCAGTACTTC; cdr3_length: 14; j_call: TRBJ2-5; v_call: TRBV6-8; d_call: TRBD2; clone_size: NA
cdr3_aa: CASSLDGTSGGETQYF; cdr3_nt: TGTGCCAGCAGCTTAGATGGGACTAGCGGGGGGGAGACCCAGTACTTC; cdr3_length: 16; j_call: TRBJ2-5; v_call: TRBV11-3; d_call: TRBD2; clone_size: NA
cdr3_aa: CATSRDATRNEQYF; cdr3_nt: TGTGCCACCAGCAGAGATGCCACTAGGAACGAGCAGTACTTC; cdr3_length: 14; j_call: TRBJ2-7; v_call: TRBV15; d_call: NA; clone_size: few
cdr3_aa: CASGERGLGSPLHF; cdr3_nt: TGTGCCTCCGGAGAAAGGGGGTTAGGTTCACCCCTCCACTTT; cdr3_length: 14; j_call: TRBJ1-6; v_call: TRBV19; d_call: NA; clone_size: NA
cdr3_aa: CASSRGGSYEQYF; cdr3_nt: TGTGCCAGCAGTCGGGGAGGGTCCTACGAGCAGTACTTC; cdr3_length: 13; j_call: TRBJ2-7; v_call: TRBV6-8; d_call: TRBD2; clone_size: many
cdr3_aa: CASSLPLGQGAIPTF; cdr3_nt: TGTGCCAGCAGCCTACCTCTGGGACAGGGGGCAATTCCAACCTTC; cdr3_length: 15; j_call: TRBJ1-2; v_call: TRBV14; d_call: TRBD1; clone_size: NA
cdr3_aa: CASRSPRTPTYGYTF; cdr3_nt: TGTGCCAGCAGATCGCCCCGGACACCGACCTATGGCTACACCTTC; cdr3_length: 15; j_call: TRBJ1-2; v_call: TRBV6-8; d_call: NA; clone_size: NA
cdr3_aa: CASRVGLGPYEQYF; cdr3_nt: TGTGCCAGCAGGGTGGGACTCGGTCCCTACGAGCAGTACTTC; cdr3_length: 14; j_call: TRBJ2-7; v_call: TRBV2; d_call: NA; clone_size: few
cdr3_aa: CASSLQGDFYGYTF; cdr3_nt: TGTGCCAGCAGCTTACAGGGGGACTTCTATGGCTACACCTTC; cdr3_length: 14; j_call: TRBJ1-2; v_call: TRBV11-3; d_call: TRBD1; clone_size: NA
cdr3_aa: CASSRGALAVEGYTF; cdr3_nt: TGTGCCAGTAGTAGAGGGGCTCTGGCGGTCGAGGGCTACACCTTC; cdr3_length: 15; j_call: TRBJ1-2; v_call: TRBV19; d_call: NA; clone_size: NA
cdr3_aa: CSVGLLNSEAFF; cdr3_nt: TGCAGCGTTGGGCTTCTGAACAGTGAAGCTTTCTTT; cdr3_length: 12; j_call: TRBJ1-1; v_call: TRBV29-1; d_call: NA; clone_size: once
cdr3_aa: CASSLYGGTYTGELFF; cdr3_nt: TGTGCCAGCAGTTTATACGGGGGGACCTACACCGGGGAGCTGTTTTTT; cdr3_length: 16; j_call: TRBJ2-2; v_call: TRBV27; d_call: TRBD2; clone_size: few
cdr3_aa: CASSYSEGSRGGTQYF; cdr3_nt: TGTGCCAGCAGTTACTCGGAGGGGTCCAGGGGTGGGACCCAGTACTTC; cdr3_length: 16; j_call: TRBJ2-5; v_call: TRBV6-8; d_call: NA; clone_size: few
cdr3_aa: CASSFRLAGRDTQYF; cdr3_nt: TGTGCCAGCAGTTTCCGACTAGCGGGGAGGGATACGCAGTATTTT; cdr3_length: 15; j_call: TRBJ2-3; v_call: TRBV28; d_call: TRBD2; clone_size: few
cdr3_aa: CASSPPRVVGFGEQYF; cdr3_nt: TGTGCCAGCTCACCCCCCCGTGTAGTAGGGTTCGGCGAGCAGTACTTC; cdr3_length: 16; j_call: TRBJ2-7; v_call: TRBV18; d_call: NA; clone_size: medium-sized